This TCR beta chain was sequenced during a study of immune cell composition in non-small cell lung cancer. For the study at large: Histologic subtype was mainly adenocarcinoma or squamous cell carcinoma.

Germline CDR1 and CDR2: SGHNT and YENEEA. Trimming took 4 bases from V and 3 from J; bases not matched to a gene: 5. The CDR3 is 14 residues long. The normal lung sample lay at least 3 cm, and maximally far, from the tumour. Using immunoSEQ multiplex PCR, the repertoire was profiled, and TCRdb retains in-frame clones only, with some absent. The top ten hold 9.2% of the sample, which has 3,000 to 4,500 clones, under 80% seen once. The chain combines TRBV11-3 with TRBJ1-1, with TRBD1 matching over 7 bases. This clonotype was sampled from a human donor with non-small cell lung cancer. The sequenced sample was non-adjacent lung tissue. CDR3 bases: TGTGCCAGCAGCTCATACAGGGGCGACACTGAAGCTTTCTTT. Residues: CASSSYRGDTEAFF.